This TCR beta chain was documented in a study of Ad26.COV2.S vaccination and SARS-CoV-2 variants. On the study more broadly: A COV1001 Ad26.COV2.S trial-arm participant provided the sample. General observations from the study: Those who received the vaccine showed greater spike-specific TCR breadth than those given placebo.

Note on this clone: The antigen is unknown.

The treatment was: roughly 20 received Ad26.COV2.S at low or high dose, single or two shots; roughly 5 received placebo; per-sample allocation not given. Material that was analyzed had been drawn on day 63 after the first vaccine or placebo injection. Donation came from an adult in Boston who was aged 18-55 years. TCRdb keeps only in-frame clones here, not all; method: immunoSEQ multiplex PCR. The profile shows over 400,000 clones, 92% of them singletons. Germline CDR1 SGHRS, CDR2 YFSETQ. The CDR3 sequence is 15 residues long. V lost 4 bases, J lost 1 base, and 3 bases stayed unmatched. Specimen: peripheral blood, collected in a trial of Ad26.COV2.S vaccine versus placebo. The sequence was obtained from a person between 18 and 59 years old who received the Ad26.COV2.S COVID-19 vaccine or a placebo. V is TRBV5-1 and J is TRBJ2-1, with 9 nucleotides matching TRBD1. CDR3 sequence reads: CASSLTGGSYNEQFF. In DNA form, the CDR3 reads TGCGCCAGCAGCCTGACAGGGGGATCCTACAATGAGCAGTTCTTC.